This T cell receptor beta chain was sequenced in a study of response to subunit inactivated influenza vaccine. TCRdb reprocessed the RT-PCR reads via MiXCR and lists one record per CDR3 protein. The data contain a few hundred thousand distinct CDR3 sequences, around 22% of them seen just once; the ten biggest clones take up approximately 10%. Whole-study findings and limits: A suggestion made by the authors is that each seasonal influenza vaccination recruits few new T cells.

Concerning this clonotype itself: Antigen specificity is unknown. Mismatch with germline at one junction end may stem from a read error.

The TCR was taken from a man between 50 and 75 years old who received an inactivated influenza vaccine. The source was PBMCs from blood, collected around 22 months after vaccination.

This CDR3 reads CASSLIVVAGTKYF. CDR3 nucleotides: TGTGCCAGCAGCCTAATCGTGGTAGCGGGGACCAAGTACTTC. The gene calls are TRBV7-2 and TRBJ2-5; 8 positions match TRBD2. Germline CDR1 and CDR2: SGHTA and FQGNSA. The CDR3 is made up of 14 amino acids.